Following are 7 T cell receptor beta chains from one sample sequenced in a study of T cell responses to AZD1222 COVID-19 vaccine. Assay used: immunoSEQ multiplex PCR; TCRdb lists only in-frame clones, some missing. The sample contains about 140,000 clones, 80% to 90% of which appear only once. Sequencing was performed on peripheral blood, taken on day 0 of AZD1222 vaccination. The receptor source for this set is an adult in good health.

This clone was seen more than once but under ten times. This sequence joins TRBV18 and TRBJ1-2; D is possibly TRBD1 (6 bases). Germline V CDR1 and CDR2: KGHSH, LQKENI. The length of the CDR3 is 14 residues. Trimming left V 0 bases short and J 7 bases short, with 12 bases between. CDR3: CASSPPTGFSGYTF. CDR3 nucleotides: TGTGCCAGCTCACCACCTACAGGGTTCTCTGGCTACACCTTC.

The chain combines TRBV4-3 with TRBJ1-2; D perhaps matches TRBD1 (6 bases). The germline gives CDR1 LGHNA, CDR2 YSLEER. The CDR3 spans 15 residues. The V gene lost 3 bases and the J gene lost 8 bases, with 19 bases spanning the gap. CDR3 in DNA: TGCGCCAGCAGCCACGATATAGAGACAGGACGAGGCTACACCTTC. Translating gives CASSHDIETGRGYTF.

V is TRBV4-1 and J is TRBJ2-2, with a tentative D call TRBD2 (7 bases). Germline CDR1 MGHRA, CDR2 YSYEKL. The germline V and J ends were trimmed by 6 bases and 7 bases, with 21 bases remaining between them. This CDR3 is 16 amino acids long. Here the CDR3 DNA reads TGCGCCAGCAGTTTCGGGGGCGGGAGTATGGTCGGGGAGCTGTTTTTT. As protein: CASSFGGGSMVGELFF.

The V call is TRBV7-2, the J call TRBJ2-7; D possibly matches TRBD1 or TRBD2 (6 bases each). V was clipped by 4 bases and J by 0 bases, with 16 bases between them. There are 16 residues in the CDR3. Looked up from germline, CDR1 is SGHTA and CDR2 is FQGNSA. CDR3 nucleotide sequence: TGTGCCAGCAGCTGGGGGGCAGGGGTCTCCTCCTACGAGCAGTACTTC. Translating it yields CASSWGAGVSSYEQYF.

In its sample, this clone was seen a few times. The chain is built from TRBV30 and TRBJ1-3; D remains ambiguous. This CDR3 is 17 amino acids long. The V gene's germline CDR1 is GTSNPN and CDR2 SVGIG (reference sequence). V lost 3 bases to trimming and J lost 2 bases, with 20 bases between them. CDR3 loop: CAWRGGSLKYAGNTIYF. The CDR3 DNA reads TGTGCCTGGAGGGGCGGGTCCTTGAAGTACGCTGGAAACACCATATATTTT.

The rearrangement joins TRBV27 to TRBJ2-1; D is unclear. The CDR3 spans 13 residues. V was shortened by 6 bases and J by 4 bases, with 10 bases between the two germline ends. Germline CDR1 MNHEY, CDR2 SMNVEV (reference sequence). This chain's CDR3 is CASSPRSYNEQFF. CDR3 bases: TGTGCCAGCAGCCCTCGATCGTACAATGAGCAGTTCTTC.

The chain uses TRBV6-6 and TRBJ2-3, with TRBD2 matching 9 bases. Germline loops: CDR1 MNHNY, CDR2 SVGAGI (reference sequence). Losses at the gene ends were 7 bases for V and 4 bases for J; bases not matched to a gene: 6. This CDR3 spans 14 amino acids. The CDR3 sequence is CASTVAGVADTQYF. DNA for the CDR3: TGTGCCAGCACCGTAGCGGGAGTAGCAGATACGCAGTATTTT.